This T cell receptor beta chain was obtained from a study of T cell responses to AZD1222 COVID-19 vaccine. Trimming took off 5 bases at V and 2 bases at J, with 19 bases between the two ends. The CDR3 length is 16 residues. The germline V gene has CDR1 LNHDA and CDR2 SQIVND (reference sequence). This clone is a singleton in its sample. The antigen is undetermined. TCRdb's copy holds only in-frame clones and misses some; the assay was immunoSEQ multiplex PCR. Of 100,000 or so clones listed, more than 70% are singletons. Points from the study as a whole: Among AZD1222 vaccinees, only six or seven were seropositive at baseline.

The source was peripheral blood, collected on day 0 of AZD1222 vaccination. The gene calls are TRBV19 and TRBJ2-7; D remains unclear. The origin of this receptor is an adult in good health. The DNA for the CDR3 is TGTGCCAGTAGTGTCAGCCTATTTTTGCCTACCTACGAGCAGTACTTC. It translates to CASSVSLFLPTYEQYF.